This entry lists 13 T cell receptor delta chains sequenced from one sample in a study of gammadelta T cells in human blood. TCRdb called clones anew from the RT-PCR reads with CATT. Among about 1,400 delta-chain clones, 17% were seen once, and the ten largest hold around 10%. Sequencing was performed on non-Vgamma9Vdelta2 gamma-delta T cells from infant blood. These receptors originate from a human donor.

About this clone: A far larger clone is off by one base, so a read error is likely. Other nucleotide sequences from this sample produce the same CDR3. The chain has TRDV2 and TRDJ3, with 7 positions matching TRDD3. Germline trimming cut 0 bases from V and 4 bases from J; bases unmatched to any gene: 20. Germline V lookup: CDR1 GEAIGNYY, CDR2 EKD. There are 22 residues in the CDR3. The CDR3 loop reads CACDTGRMWDWGVSWDTRQMFF. The CDR3 DNA reads as TGTGCCTGTGACACCGGGAGGATGTGGGACTGGGGTGTGAGTTGGGACACCCGACAGATGTTTTTC.

This clone has just a few counts. It may be a read error: a sequence one base away is much more abundant. This same CDR3 is encoded by further DNA sequences in the sample. The rearrangement links TRDV1 to TRDJ2; possibly TRDD2 or TRDD3 for D (6 bases each). Germline values: CDR1 TSWWSYY, CDR2 QGS. This CDR3 comprises 21 residues. Trimming removed 2 bases at V and 0 bases at J, with 25 bases between. The CDR3 reads CALGEIGWVDWVLPLTAQLFF. The CDR3, as DNA: TGTGCTCTTGGGGAAATTGGGTGGGTTGACTGGGTCCTACCTTTGACAGCACAACTCTTCTTT.

This clone was seen a few times. A far larger clone is only one base removed, so a read error is likely. The gene calls are TRDV2 and TRDJ3, with a weak D call TRDD3 (6 bases). The J gene is absent in TCRdb and was assigned here via DNA matching to germline. The CDR3 covers 18 residues. Per the germline V gene, CDR1 is GEAIGNYY and CDR2 is EKD. CDR3 amino acids: CACDSTGRSSWDTQQMFF. The CDR3 DNA sequence: TGTGCCTGTGACAGTACTGGGAGGAGCTCCTGGGACACCCAACAGATGTTTTTC.

The table lists this clone with a few counts. A far larger clone is just one base off, so this is likely a read error. The chain recombines TRDV1 with TRDJ1; 7 bases match TRDD2. With V trimmed by 0 bases and J by 4 bases, 8 bases remained unmatched. The CDR3 is made up of 16 amino acids. CDR1 is TSWWSYY and CDR2 is QGS in the germline V gene. The CDR3: CALGELVSLPGDKLIF. Written as DNA, the CDR3 is TGTGCTCTTGGGGAACTGGTATCCCTTCCTGGCGATAAACTCATCTTT.

For this clone: With a far larger clone one base away, a read error is the likely cause. Distinct nucleotide sequences in the sample also encode this CDR3. The rearrangement joins TRDV1 to TRDJ1, with 9 bases that match TRDD3. The CDR3 runs to 19 residues. Germline V gene lookup returns CDR1 TSWWSYY and CDR2 QGS. The CDR3 nucleotides are TGTGCTCTCGGGGAACCCCCCTTACTCGGGGGATACAGTTCTGATAAACTCATCTTT. It yields the protein CALGEPPLLGGYSSDKLIF.

In this sample, this clone turned up a few times. Just one base apart from a much larger clone, this may be a read error. V and J are TRAV29/DV5 and TRDJ1; 7 positions match TRDD3. V trimming: 1 base; J trimming: 0 bases; junction bases outside the gene matches: 24. CDR3 length equals 21 residues. Germline V gene lookup returns CDR1 NSMFDY and CDR2 ISSIKDK. CDR3 in DNA: TGTGCAGCAAGCAAATCCCCTACGAGTACTGGGGATCGAAAGTACACCGATAAACTCATCTTT. It yields the protein CAASKSPTSTGDRKYTDKLIF.

Comments on this clone: This likely traces to a read error, being one base from a far larger clone. V is TRDV1 and J is TRDJ1, with a weak D call TRDD2 (6 bases). As TCRdb names no J gene, one was assigned here on the basis of a DNA match to germline. The CDR3 is made up of 21 amino acids. With 0 bases removed from V and 5 bases from J, the gap between germline ends came to 31 bases. Germline assignment: CDR1 TSWWSYY and CDR2 QGS. The CDR3 here is CALGELDMTPPLPASVDKLIF. CDR3 coding DNA: TGTGCTCTTGGGGAACTAGATATGACCCCCCCCCTTCCCGCGTCCGTGGATAAACTCATCTTT.

Notes on this clone: Only one base separates this from a far larger clonotype, so it likely reflects a read error. The rearrangement links TRDV2 to TRDJ3, with 7 bases matching TRDD3. No J gene was available from TCRdb, and it was assigned here by a germline match of the DNA. Germline trimming cut 0 bases from V and 0 bases from J; bases unmatched to any gene: 16. Germline CDR1 and CDR2: GEAIGNYY and EKD. This CDR3 has 22 residues. The CDR3 nucleotides are TGTGCCTGTGACACCAAGTTACCGGGGGATGCCCTGAGCTCCTGGGACACCCGACAGATGTTTTTC. Encoded protein: CACDTKLPGDALSSWDTRQMFF.

This clone was recorded a few times. The J gene is TRDJ1, the V gene TRDV1; 11 nucleotides align to TRDD3. No J segment appears in TCRdb, so it was assigned here by matching the sequence to germline. Per the germline V gene, CDR1 is TSWWSYY and CDR2 is QGS. This CDR3 contains 18 residues. Trimming cost V 2 bases and J 3 bases; bases outside gene matches: 11. CDR3 amino acids: CALGENGALGDISDKLIF. CDR3 bases: TGTGCTCTTGGGGAAAATGGGGCACTGGGGGATATCTCCGATAAACTCATCTTT.

Remarks on this clone: It may be a read error: a sequence one base away is much more abundant. This chain joins TRDV1 and TRDJ1; 13 nucleotides line up with TRDD3. The CDR3 covers 19 residues. With 8 bases clipped from V and 7 bases from J, the junction kept 22 bases outside the gene matches. Germline CDR1 and CDR2: TSWWSYY and QGS. This CDR3 is CALRTNTWDLLGDTVKLIF. For the CDR3, the DNA is TGTGCTCTTAGGACCAATACATGGGACCTACTGGGGGATACGGTTAAACTCATCTTT.

This clone is large. This CDR3 is also generated by other DNA sequences in the sample. This sequence joins TRDV1 and TRDJ2; 13 positions match TRDD3. V lost 1 base, J lost 3 bases, and 17 bases stayed unmatched. The germline CDR1 and CDR2 sequences are TSWWSYY and QGS. CDR3 length equals 22 residues. The CDR3 DNA sequence: TGTGCTCTTGGGGAACGCGGTGGTCAGTACTGGGGGATACGCGATGTGACAGCACAACTCTTCTTT. Its translation is CALGERGGQYWGIRDVTAQLFF.

A few counts support this clone. The V and J genes are TRDV2 and TRDJ3; 8 bases align to TRDD3. Germline loops: CDR1 GEAIGNYY, CDR2 EKD. This CDR3 comprises 18 residues. J lost 0 bases, V lost 0 bases, and 3 bases had no gene match. This chain's CDR3 is CACDTVLGGSWDTRQMFF. As DNA, the CDR3 is TGTGCCTGTGACACCGTACTGGGGGGCTCCTGGGACACCCGACAGATGTTTTTC.

This clone was observed a few times. Other DNA sequences in this sample translate to the same CDR3. The rearrangement joins TRDV1 to TRDJ1, with 7 bases aligning to TRDD3. The CDR3 spans 20 residues. Germline lookup yields CDR1 TSWWSYY and CDR2 QGS. The junction had 17 bases not matched to a gene; V was cut back by 1 base and J by 0 bases. The CDR3 here is CALGEPRFLFWGGYTDKLIF. The CDR3 DNA follows: TGTGCTCTTGGGGAACCCCGGTTCCTCTTCTGGGGGGGATACACCGATAAACTCATCTTT.